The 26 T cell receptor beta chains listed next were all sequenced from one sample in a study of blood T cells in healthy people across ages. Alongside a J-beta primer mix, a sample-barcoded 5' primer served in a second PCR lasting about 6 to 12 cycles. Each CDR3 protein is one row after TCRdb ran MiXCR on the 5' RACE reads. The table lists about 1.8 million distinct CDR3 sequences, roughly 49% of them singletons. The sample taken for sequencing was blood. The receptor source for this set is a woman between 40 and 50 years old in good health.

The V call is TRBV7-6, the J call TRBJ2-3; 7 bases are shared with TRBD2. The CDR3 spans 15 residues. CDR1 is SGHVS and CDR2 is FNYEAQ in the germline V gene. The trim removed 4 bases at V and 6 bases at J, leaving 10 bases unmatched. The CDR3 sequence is CASSSTRSSGDTQYF. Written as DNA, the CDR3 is TGTGCCAGCAGCTCAACCCGAAGTAGCGGGGATACGCAGTATTTT. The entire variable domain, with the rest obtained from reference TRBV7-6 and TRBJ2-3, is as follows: GAGVSQSPRYKVTKRGQDVALRCDPISGHVSLYWYRQALGQGPEFLTYFNYEAQQDKSGLPNDRFSAERPEGSISTLTIQRTEQRDSAMYRCASSSTRSSGDTQYFGPGTRLTVL.

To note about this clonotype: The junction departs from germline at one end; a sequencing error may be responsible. CDR3 nucleotides: TGTGCCAGCAGTATAGGAAGCTCCTATAATTCACCTCTCCACTTT. Protein: CASSIGSSYNSPLHF. This chain joins TRBV2 and TRBJ1-6, with D unresolved. Germline CDR1 and CDR2: SNHLY and FYNNEI. The CDR3 covers 15 residues.

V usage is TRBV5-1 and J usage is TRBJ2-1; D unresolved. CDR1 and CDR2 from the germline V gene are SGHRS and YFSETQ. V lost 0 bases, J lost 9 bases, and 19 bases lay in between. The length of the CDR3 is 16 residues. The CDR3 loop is CASSLAAPSRLGEQFF. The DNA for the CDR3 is TGCGCCAGCAGCTTGGCAGCCCCCTCCCGACTTGGTGAGCAGTTCTTC.

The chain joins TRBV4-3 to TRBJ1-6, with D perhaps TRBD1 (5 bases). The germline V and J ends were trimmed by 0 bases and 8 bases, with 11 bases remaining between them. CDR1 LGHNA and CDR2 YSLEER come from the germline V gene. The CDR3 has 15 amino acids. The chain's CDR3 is CASSQDEGRDSPLHF. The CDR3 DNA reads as TGCGCCAGCAGCCAAGATGAGGGGCGCGATTCACCCCTCCACTTT.

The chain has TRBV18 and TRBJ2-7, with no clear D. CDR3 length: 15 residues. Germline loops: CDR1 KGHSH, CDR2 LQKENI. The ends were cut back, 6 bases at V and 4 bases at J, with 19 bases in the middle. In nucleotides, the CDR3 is TGTGCCAGCTCCCAATTTTCCTCGGGCGCTTACGAGCAGTACTTC. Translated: CASSQFSSGAYEQYF.

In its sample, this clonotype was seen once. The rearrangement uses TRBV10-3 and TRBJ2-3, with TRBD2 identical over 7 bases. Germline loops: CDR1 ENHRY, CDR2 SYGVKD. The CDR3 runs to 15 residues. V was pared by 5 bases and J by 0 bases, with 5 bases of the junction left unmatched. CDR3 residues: CAISTGTISTDTQYF. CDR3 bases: TGTGCCATCAGTACCGGGACTATCAGCACAGATACGCAGTATTTT.

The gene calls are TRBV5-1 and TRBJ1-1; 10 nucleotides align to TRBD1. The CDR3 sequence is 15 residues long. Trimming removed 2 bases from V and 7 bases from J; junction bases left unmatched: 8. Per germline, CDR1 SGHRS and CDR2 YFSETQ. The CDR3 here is CASSLAGDRGNEAFF. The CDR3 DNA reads TGCGCCAGCAGCTTAGCGGGGGACAGGGGCAATGAAGCTTTCTTT.

CDR3 nucleotide sequence: TGCGCCAGCAGGCTGTGGTTAACTAATGAAAAACTGTTTTTT. This codes for CASRLWLTNEKLFF. V gene TRBV5-1 combines with J gene TRBJ1-4; D remains unclear. With 5 bases removed from V and 1 base from J, the gap between germline ends came to 9 bases. The germline CDR1 and CDR2 sequences are SGHRS and YFSETQ. The CDR3 is 14 residues long.

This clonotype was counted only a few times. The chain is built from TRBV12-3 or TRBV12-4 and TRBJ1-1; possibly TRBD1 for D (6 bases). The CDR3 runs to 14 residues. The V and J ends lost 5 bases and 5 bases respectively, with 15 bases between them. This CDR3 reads CASSPPGRGTEAFF. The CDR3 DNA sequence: TGTGCCAGCAGTCCCCCGGGGAGGGGGACTGAAGCTTTCTTT.

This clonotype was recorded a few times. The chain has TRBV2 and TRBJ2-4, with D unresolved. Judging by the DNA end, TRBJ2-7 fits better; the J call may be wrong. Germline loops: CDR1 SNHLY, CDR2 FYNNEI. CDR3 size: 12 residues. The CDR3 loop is CASSETGCEQYF. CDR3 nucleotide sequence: TGTGCCAGCAGTGAAACTGGGTGCGAGCAGTACTTC.

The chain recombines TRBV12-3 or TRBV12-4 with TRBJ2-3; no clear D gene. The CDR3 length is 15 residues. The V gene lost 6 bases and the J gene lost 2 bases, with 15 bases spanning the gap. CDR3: CASRADGRYTDTQYF. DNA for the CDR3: TGTGCCAGCAGGGCGGATGGCAGGTACACAGATACGCAGTATTTT.

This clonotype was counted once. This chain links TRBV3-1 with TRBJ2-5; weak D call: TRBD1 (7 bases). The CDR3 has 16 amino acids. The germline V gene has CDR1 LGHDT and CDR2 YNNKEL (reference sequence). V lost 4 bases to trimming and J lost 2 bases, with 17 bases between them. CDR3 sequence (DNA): TGTGCCAGCAGCCCGCGGGACAGCCTTGGGCAAGAGACCCAGTACTTC. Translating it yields CASSPRDSLGQETQYF.

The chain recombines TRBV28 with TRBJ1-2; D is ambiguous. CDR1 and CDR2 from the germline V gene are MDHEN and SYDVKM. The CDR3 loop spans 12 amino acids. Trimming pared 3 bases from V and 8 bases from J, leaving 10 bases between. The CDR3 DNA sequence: TGTGCCAGCAGTTTGAACTCGGAGGGCTACACCTTC. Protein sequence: CASSLNSEGYTF.

CDR3 residues: CATLETGLSYEQYF. The CDR3 nucleotides read TGTGCCACCCTAGAGACAGGTTTATCCTACGAGCAGTACTTC. The chain carries TRBV28 and TRBJ2-7, with D perhaps matching TRBD1 (6 bases). The CDR3 sequence is 14 residues long. V was shortened by 10 bases and J by 1 base, with 17 bases between the two germline ends. CDR1 MDHEN and CDR2 SYDVKM come from the germline V gene.

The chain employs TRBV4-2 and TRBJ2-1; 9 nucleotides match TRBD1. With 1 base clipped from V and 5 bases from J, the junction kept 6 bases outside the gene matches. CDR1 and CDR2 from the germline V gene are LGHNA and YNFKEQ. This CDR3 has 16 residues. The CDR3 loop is CASSQVIQGANNEQFF. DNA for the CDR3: TGTGCCAGCAGCCAAGTCATACAGGGGGCGAACAATGAGCAGTTCTTC.

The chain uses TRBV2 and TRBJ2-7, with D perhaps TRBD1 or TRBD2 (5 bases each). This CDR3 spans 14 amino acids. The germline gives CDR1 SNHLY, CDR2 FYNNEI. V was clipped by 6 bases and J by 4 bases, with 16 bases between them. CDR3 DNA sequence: TGTGCCAGCAGCCACACCCAGGGACCGTACGAGCAGTACTTC. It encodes CASSHTQGPYEQYF.

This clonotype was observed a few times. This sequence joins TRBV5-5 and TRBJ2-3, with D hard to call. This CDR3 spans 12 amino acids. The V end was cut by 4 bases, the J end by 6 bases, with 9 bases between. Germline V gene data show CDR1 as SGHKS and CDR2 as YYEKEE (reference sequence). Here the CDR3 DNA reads TGTGCCAGCAGCACTCGGTTGGATACGCAGTATTTT. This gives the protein CASSTRLDTQYF.

Here the CDR3 DNA reads TGCGCCAGCAGCCAAGACCTTGTACTAGCCAGTTTCGGGGACAATGAGCAGTTCTTC. Its translation: CASSQDLVLASFGDNEQFF. The rearrangement uses TRBV4-3 and TRBJ2-1; D might be TRBD2 (6 bases). The CDR3 runs 19 residues. Trimming cost V 0 bases and J 5 bases, with 23 bases left between them. Germline V gene lookup returns CDR1 LGHNA and CDR2 YSLEER.

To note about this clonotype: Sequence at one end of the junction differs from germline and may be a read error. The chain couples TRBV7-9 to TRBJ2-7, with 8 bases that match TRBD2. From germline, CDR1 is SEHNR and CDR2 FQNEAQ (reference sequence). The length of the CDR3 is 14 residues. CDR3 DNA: TGTGCCCGCAGCCTGGTAGCGGGGACCTACGAGCAGTACTTC. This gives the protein CARSLVAGTYEQYF. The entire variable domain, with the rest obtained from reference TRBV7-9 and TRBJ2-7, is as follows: DTGVSQNPRHKITKRGQNVTFRCDPISEHNRLYWYRQTLGQGPEFLTYFQNEAQLEKSRLLSDRFSAERPKGSFSTLEIQRTEQGDSAMYLCARSLVAGTYEQYFGPGTRLTVT.

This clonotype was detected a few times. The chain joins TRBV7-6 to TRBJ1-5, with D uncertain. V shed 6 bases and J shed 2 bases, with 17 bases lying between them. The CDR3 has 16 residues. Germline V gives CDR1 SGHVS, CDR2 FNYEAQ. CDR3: CASRQNRVSRNQPQHF. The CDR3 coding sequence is TGTGCCAGCAGACAAAACCGGGTTTCGCGCAATCAGCCCCAGCATTTT.

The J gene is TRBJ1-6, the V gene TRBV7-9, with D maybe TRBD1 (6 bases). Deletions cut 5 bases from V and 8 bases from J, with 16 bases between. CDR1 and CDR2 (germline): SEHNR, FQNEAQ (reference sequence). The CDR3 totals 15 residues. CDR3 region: CASSKLGGPDSPLHF. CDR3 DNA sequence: TGTGCCAGCAGCAAGTTGGGGGGGCCCGATTCACCCCTCCACTTT.

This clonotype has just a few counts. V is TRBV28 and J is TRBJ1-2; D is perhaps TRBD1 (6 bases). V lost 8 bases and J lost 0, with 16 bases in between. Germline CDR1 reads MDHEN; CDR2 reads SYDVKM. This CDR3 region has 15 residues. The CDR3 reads CASRPSDSPNYGYTF. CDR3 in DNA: TGTGCCAGCCGCCCCTCGGACAGTCCTAACTATGGCTACACCTTC.

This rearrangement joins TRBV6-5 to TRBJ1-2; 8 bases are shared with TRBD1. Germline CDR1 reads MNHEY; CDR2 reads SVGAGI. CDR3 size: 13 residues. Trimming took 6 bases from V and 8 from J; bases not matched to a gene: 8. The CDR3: CASRQQGGNGYTF. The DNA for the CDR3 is TGTGCCAGCAGACAACAGGGGGGGAACGGCTACACCTTC.

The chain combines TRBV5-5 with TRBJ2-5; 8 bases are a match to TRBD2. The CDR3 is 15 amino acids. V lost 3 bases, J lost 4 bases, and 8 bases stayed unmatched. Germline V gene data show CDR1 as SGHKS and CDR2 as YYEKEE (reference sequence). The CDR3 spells CASSSRGGDGETQYF. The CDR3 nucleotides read TGTGCCAGCAGCTCCCGGGGGGGCGACGGAGAGACCCAGTACTTC.

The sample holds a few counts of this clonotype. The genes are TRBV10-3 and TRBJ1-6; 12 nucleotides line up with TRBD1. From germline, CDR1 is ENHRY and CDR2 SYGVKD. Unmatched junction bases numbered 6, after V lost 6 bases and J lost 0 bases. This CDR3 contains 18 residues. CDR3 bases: TGTGCCATCAGCCCCCGGGACAGGGGGCTCTCCTATAATTCACCCCTCCACTTT. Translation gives CAISPRDRGLSYNSPLHF.

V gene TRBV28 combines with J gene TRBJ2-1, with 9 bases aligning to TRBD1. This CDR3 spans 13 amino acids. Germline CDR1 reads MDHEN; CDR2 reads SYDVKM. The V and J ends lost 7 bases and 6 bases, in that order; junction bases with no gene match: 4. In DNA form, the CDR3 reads TGTGCCAGCAAGAGACAGGGGGGCAATGAGCAGTTCTTC. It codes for CASKRQGGNEQFF.